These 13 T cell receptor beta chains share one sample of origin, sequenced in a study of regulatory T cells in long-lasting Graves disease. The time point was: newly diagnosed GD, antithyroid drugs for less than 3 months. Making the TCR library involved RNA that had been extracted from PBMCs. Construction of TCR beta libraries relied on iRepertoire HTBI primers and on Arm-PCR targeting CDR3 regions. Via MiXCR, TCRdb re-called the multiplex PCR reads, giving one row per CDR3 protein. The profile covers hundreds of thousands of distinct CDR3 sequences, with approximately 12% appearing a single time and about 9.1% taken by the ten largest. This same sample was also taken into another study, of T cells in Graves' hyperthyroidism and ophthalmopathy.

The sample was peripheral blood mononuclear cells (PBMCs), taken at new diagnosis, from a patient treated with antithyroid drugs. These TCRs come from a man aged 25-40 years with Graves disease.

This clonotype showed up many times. The CDR3 region has the DNA TGCGCCAGCAGCCTGGCGGGGGAAAGCTCCTACGAGCAGTACTTC. Translation gives CASSLAGESSYEQYF. V and J are TRBV5-1 and TRBJ2-7, with 7 positions matching TRBD2. This CDR3 has 15 amino acids. CDR1 and CDR2 from the germline V gene are SGHRS and YFSETQ. V shed 4 bases and J 0 bases; nucleotides not matched to a gene: 7.

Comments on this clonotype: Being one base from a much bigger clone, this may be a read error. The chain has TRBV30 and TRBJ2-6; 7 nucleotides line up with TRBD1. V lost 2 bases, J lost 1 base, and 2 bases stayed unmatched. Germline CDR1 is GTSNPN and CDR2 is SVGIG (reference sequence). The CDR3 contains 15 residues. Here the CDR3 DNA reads TGTGCCTGGAGTTCAGGGGGATCTGGGGCCAACGTCCTGACTTTC. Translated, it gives CAWSSGGSGANVLTF.

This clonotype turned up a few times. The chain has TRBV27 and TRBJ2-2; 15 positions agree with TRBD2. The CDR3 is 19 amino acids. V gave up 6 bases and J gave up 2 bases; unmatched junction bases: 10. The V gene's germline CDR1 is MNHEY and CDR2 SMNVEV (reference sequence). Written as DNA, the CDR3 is TGTGCCAGCAGCACCTTTGGACTAGCGGGAGGGCTAAACACCGGGGAGCTGTTTTTT. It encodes CASSTFGLAGGLNTGELFF.

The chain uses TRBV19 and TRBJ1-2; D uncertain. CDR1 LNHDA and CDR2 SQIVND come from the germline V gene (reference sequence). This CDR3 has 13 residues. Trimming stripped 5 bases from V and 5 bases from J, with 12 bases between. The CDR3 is CASSAPDLYGYTF. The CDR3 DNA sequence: TGTGCCAGTAGTGCCCCGGACTTATATGGCTACACCTTC.

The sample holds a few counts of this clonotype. The CDR3 DNA reads TGTGCCAGCAGCTGGTACGGGAGGAGCTCCTACGAGCAGTACTTC. The encoded protein is CASSWYGRSSYEQYF. The V and J genes are TRBV5-4 and TRBJ2-7, with 7 positions matching TRBD2. CDR1 SGHNT and CDR2 YYREEE come from the germline V gene (reference sequence). V dropped 3 bases and J dropped 0; count of bases not matched to a gene: 6. The CDR3 totals 15 residues. Full variable domain (rest looked up from reference TRBV5-4 and TRBJ2-7): ETGVTQSPTHLIKTRGQQVTLRCSSQSGHNTVSWYQQALGQGPQFIFQYYREEENGRGNFPPRFSGLQFPNYSSELNVNALELDDSALYLCASSWYGRSSYEQYFGPGTRLTVT.

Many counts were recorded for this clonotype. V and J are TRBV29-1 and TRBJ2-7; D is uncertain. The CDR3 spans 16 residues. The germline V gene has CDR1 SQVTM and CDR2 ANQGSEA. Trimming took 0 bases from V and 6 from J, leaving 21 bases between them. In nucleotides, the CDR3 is TGCAGCGTTGAAGACCTCTCTACCAGGCCCGGACGCGAGCAGTACTTC. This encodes CSVEDLSTRPGREQYF.

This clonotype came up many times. The CDR3 DNA reads TGTGCCAGCAGTTACTCGGGCGGGAGAGGCGAGACCCAGTACTTC. It encodes CASSYSGGRGETQYF. The chain uses TRBV6-2 or TRBV6-3 and TRBJ2-5, with 7 positions matching TRBD2. With V trimmed by 0 bases and J by 5 bases, 6 bases remained unmatched. Germline-derived CDR1 and CDR2 are MNHEY and SVGEGT. The CDR3 is made up of 15 amino acids.

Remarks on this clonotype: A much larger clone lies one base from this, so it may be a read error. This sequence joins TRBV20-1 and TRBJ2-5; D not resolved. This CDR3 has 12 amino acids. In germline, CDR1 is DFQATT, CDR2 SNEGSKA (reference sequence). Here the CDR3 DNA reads TGCGGTGCCAAGCCAGCCGGGGAGACCCAGTACTTC. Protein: CGAKPAGETQYF.

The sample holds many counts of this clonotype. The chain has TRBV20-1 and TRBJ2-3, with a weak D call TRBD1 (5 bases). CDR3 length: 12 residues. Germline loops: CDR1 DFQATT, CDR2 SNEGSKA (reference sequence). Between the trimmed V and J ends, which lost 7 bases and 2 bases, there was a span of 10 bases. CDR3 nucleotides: TGCAGTGTTAGGGGTGACACAGATACGCAGTATTTT. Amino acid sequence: CSVRGDTDTQYF.

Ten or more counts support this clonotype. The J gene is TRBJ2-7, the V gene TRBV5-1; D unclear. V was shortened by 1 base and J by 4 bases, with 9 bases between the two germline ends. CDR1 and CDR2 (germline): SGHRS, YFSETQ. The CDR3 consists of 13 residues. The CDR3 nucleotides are TGCGCCAGCAGCTTGCCACCGGTATACGAGCAGTACTTC. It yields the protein CASSLPPVYEQYF.

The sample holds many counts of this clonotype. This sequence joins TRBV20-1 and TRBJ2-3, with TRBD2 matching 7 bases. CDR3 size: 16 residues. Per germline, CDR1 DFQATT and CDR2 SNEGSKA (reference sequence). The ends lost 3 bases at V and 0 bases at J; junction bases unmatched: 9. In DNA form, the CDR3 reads TGCAGTGCTAGCGACCGACGCGGGAGTAGCACAGATACGCAGTATTTT. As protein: CSASDRRGSSTDTQYF.

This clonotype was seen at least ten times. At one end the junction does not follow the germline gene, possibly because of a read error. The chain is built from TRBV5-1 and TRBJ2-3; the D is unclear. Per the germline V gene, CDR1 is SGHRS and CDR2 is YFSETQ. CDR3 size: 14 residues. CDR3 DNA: TGTGCCAGCAGCTTAGGTGGAGTCACAGATACGCAGTATTTT. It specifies CASSLGGVTDTQYF. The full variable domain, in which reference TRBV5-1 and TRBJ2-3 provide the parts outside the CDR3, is KAGVTQTPRYLIKTRGQQVTLSCSPISGHRSVSWYQQTPGQGLQFLFEYFSETQRNKGNFPGRFSGRQFSNSRSEMNVSTLELGDSALYLCASSLGGVTDTQYFGPGTRLTVL.

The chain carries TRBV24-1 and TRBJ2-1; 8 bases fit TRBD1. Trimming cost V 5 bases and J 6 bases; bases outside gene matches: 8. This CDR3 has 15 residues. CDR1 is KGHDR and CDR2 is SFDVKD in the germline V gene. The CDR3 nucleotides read TGTGCCACCAGTGTGCCCGGGACAGGAATCAATGAGCAGTTCTTC. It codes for CATSVPGTGINEQFF.